The sequence of this T cell receptor beta chain was determined in a study of cytomegalovirus exposure and HLA in healthy donors. Findings and caveats of the study: In a later analysis, compared with equally common non-associated chains, HLA-associated beta chains were more expanded. Among TCR beta chains, those listed as cytomegalovirus-associated numbered about 160.

Primers for the PCR totalled 60 Vbeta and 13 Jbeta. As originally analysed: A later analysis tallied 65 million to 85 million unique TCR beta chains, roughly 11 million of them shared. Profiled with immunoSEQ multiplex PCR; TCRdb holds only in-frame clones, not every one. For V, J and clone size, that table is used; D and trimming come from the DNA. The table shows roughly 120,000 clones, with about four fifths occurring only once. Comment on this clone: Its antigen is unidentified.

Trimming took 4 bases from V and 2 from J; bases not matched to a gene: 8. The CDR3 loop spans 16 amino acids. CDR1 is SGHDT, CDR2 YYEEEE, per germline. The sequence was obtained from a woman in her 30s in good health and CMV-seronegative. Sequenced sample: PBMCs. The V gene is TRBV5-6, the J gene TRBJ2-3; 9 bases are a match to TRBD1. CDR3 in amino acids: CASSETGTGITDTQYF. Written as DNA, the CDR3 is TGTGCCAGCAGCGAGACCGGGACAGGGATCACAGATACGCAGTATTTT.